This TCR beta chain was profiled in a study of cytomegalovirus exposure and HLA in healthy donors. General study findings and limits: Analysis was performed later, and it showed HLA-associated TCR beta chains to be more clonally expanded than equally common others.

Primers: 60 Vbeta forward and 13 Jbeta reverse. Generated by immunoSEQ multiplex PCR, the TCRdb table keeps only in-frame clones and is missing some. The sample yields approximately 200,000 clones, roughly 85% seen once. Note on this clone: Its antigen is unidentified.

The CDR3 has 16 amino acids. Between the trimmed V and J ends, which lost 1 base and 0 bases, there was a span of 10 bases. The germline CDR1 and CDR2 sequences are MDHEN and SYDVKM. This sequence was found in a woman between 50 and 59 years old in good health and CMV-seronegative. Sequences were obtained from PBMCs. The chain has TRBV28 and TRBJ1-5; the D is unclear. The CDR3 here is CASSLLEGYSNQPQHF. CDR3 DNA sequence: TGTGCCAGCAGTTTATTGGAGGGCTATAGCAATCAGCCCCAGCATTTT. The full variable domain, in which reference TRBV28 and TRBJ1-5 provide the parts outside the CDR3, is DVKVTQSSRYLVKRTGEKVFLECVQDMDHENMFWYRQDPGLGLRLIYFSYDVKMKEKGDIPEGYSVSREKKERFSLILESASTNQTSMYLCASSLLEGYSNQPQHFGDGTRLSIL.